Shown below are 23 T cell receptor beta chains from a single sample sequenced in a study of beta chain features in type 1 diabetes. Reverse transcribing all isolated RNA meant expressed TCRB transcripts were sequenced. The data were produced by immunoSEQ multiplex PCR, yet TCRdb's version contains in-frame clones alone and is incomplete. The table lists over 700,000 clones, 17% of them singletons. Material for sequencing was naive CD4+ T cells from blood. These receptors came from a young woman in good health.

This clone has only a few counts. The chain is built from TRBV7-9 and TRBJ2-1, with TRBD1 matching over 10 bases. There are 14 residues in the CDR3. Germline assignment: CDR1 SEHNR and CDR2 FQNEAQ (reference sequence). V trimming: 4 bases; J trimming: 9 bases; junction bases outside the gene matches: 6. CDR3 in amino acids: CASSSRTGGGEQFF. The CDR3 nucleotides are TGTGCCAGCAGCTCCCGGACAGGGGGAGGTGAGCAGTTCTTC.

The chain links TRBV18 to TRBJ2-1; TRBD1 might be the D (5 bases). With 2 bases removed from V and 2 bases from J, the gap between germline ends came to 10 bases. CDR1 is KGHSH, CDR2 LQKENI, per germline. The CDR3 is made up of 15 amino acids. In DNA, the CDR3 is TGTGCCAGCTCACCATTGGGGCCCCCCTACAATGAGCAGTTCTTC. It specifies CASSPLGPPYNEQFF.

The chain couples TRBV2 to TRBJ2-7; TRBD2 might be the D (5 bases). Trimming stripped 6 bases from V and 3 bases from J, with 15 bases between. Germline CDR1 SNHLY, CDR2 FYNNEI. The CDR3 spans 14 residues. For the CDR3, the DNA is TGTGCCAGCAGGGCCAGCGGAGTTCTCTACGAGCAGTACTTC. This gives the protein CASRASGVLYEQYF. Full variable domain (missing parts from reference TRBV2 and TRBJ2-7): EPEVTQTPSHQVTQMGQEVILRCVPISNHLYFYWYRQILGQKVEFLVSFYNNEISEKSEIFDDQFSVERPDGSNFTLKIRSTKLEDSAMYFCASRASGVLYEQYFGPGTRLTVT.

This sequence joins TRBV21-1 and TRBJ2-1; the table names TRBD1, a call not compared with the DNA. TRBV21-1 is labeled a pseudogene. The CDR3 length is 18 residues. CDR3 sequence: CASSKGPIQGRVYNEQFF. Written as DNA, the CDR3 is TGTGCCAGCAGCAAAGGCCCAATACAGGGACGGGTCTACAATGAGCAGTTCTTC.

This chain links TRBV6-5 with TRBJ2-1, with 8 nucleotides matching TRBD2. The CDR3 contains 16 residues. CDR1 is MNHEY, CDR2 SVGAGI, per germline. Unmatched junction bases numbered 9, after V lost 3 bases and J lost 5 bases. CDR3 bases: TGTGCCAGCAGTTATTTCGGGACTAGGCGTGACAATGAGCAGTTCTTC. Protein product: CASSYFGTRRDNEQFF.

The chain uses TRBV4-3 and TRBJ2-7; tentative D call: TRBD2 (6 bases). Trimming removed 0 bases from V and 2 bases from J, with 14 bases in between. CDR1 is LGHNA, CDR2 YSLEER, per germline. This CDR3 contains 16 residues. CDR3 region: CASSQESVGSPYEQYF. The CDR3 DNA is TGCGCCAGCAGCCAAGAAAGTGTCGGGAGCCCCTACGAGCAGTACTTC.

CDR3 amino acids: CASSPPGAGVKDTQYF. CDR3 coding DNA: TGTGCCAGCAGCCCTCCCGGCGCGGGAGTTAAAGATACGCAGTATTTT. The chain carries TRBV7-9 and TRBJ2-3; TRBD2 matches at 7 bases. The CDR3 length is 16 residues. CDR1 and CDR2 (germline): SEHNR, FQNEAQ (reference sequence). The ends lost 5 bases at V and 5 bases at J; junction bases unmatched: 13.

The V and J genes are TRBV11-2 and TRBJ1-3, with unresolved D. CDR1 and CDR2 (germline): SGHAT, FQNNGV. V lost 3 bases and J 3 bases, leaving 6 bases between the germline ends. CDR3 length: 13 residues. Written as DNA, the CDR3 is TGTGCCAGCAGCTTCCTGTATGGAAACACCATATATTTT. Translating it yields CASSFLYGNTIYF.

V gene TRBV15 combines with J gene TRBJ2-4; possibly TRBD1 or TRBD2 for D (5 bases each). Germline CDR1 LNHNV, CDR2 YYDKDF (reference sequence). This CDR3 has 18 amino acids. Deletions cut 1 base from V and 0 bases from J, with 16 bases between. The CDR3 here is CATSRGGTYRIAKNIQYF. CDR3 in DNA: TGTGCCACCAGCAGAGGAGGGACCTATAGGATAGCCAAAAACATTCAGTACTTC. Complete variable domain (other parts from reference TRBV15 and TRBJ2-4): DAMVIQNPRYQVTQFGKPVTLSCSQTLNHNVMYWYQQKSSQAPKLLFHYYDKDFNNEADTPDNFQSRRPNTSFCFLDIRSPGLGDTAMYLCATSRGGTYRIAKNIQYFGAGTRLSVL.

The genes are TRBV5-8 and TRBJ1-2; the D is unclear. The CDR3 spans 15 residues. Germline CDR1 reads SGHTS; CDR2 reads YDEGEE. V lost 4 bases, J lost 5 bases, and 18 bases lay in between. As DNA, the CDR3 is TGTGCCAGCAGCCTAGGCAGCCTGCAAGGGTATGGCTACACCTTC. This sequence encodes CASSLGSLQGYGYTF.

The chain employs TRBV4-1 and TRBJ2-5; D is possibly TRBD1 (5 bases). The ends were cut back, 5 bases at V and 1 base at J, with 14 bases in the middle. The CDR3 has 15 residues. In germline, CDR1 is MGHRA, CDR2 YSYEKL. The CDR3 sequence is CASSERTPIQETQYF. The CDR3 DNA sequence: TGCGCCAGCAGCGAAAGGACACCCATCCAAGAGACCCAGTACTTC.

The chain has TRBV7-2 and TRBJ1-2; 8 bases fit TRBD1. The junction had 6 bases not matched to a gene; V was cut back by 5 bases and J by 4 bases. The CDR3 covers 14 residues. Per germline, CDR1 SGHTA and CDR2 FQGNSA. CDR3 loop: CASSGRDRLYGYTF. CDR3 bases: TGTGCCAGCAGCGGGAGGGACAGGCTCTATGGCTACACCTTC.

The chain carries TRBV6-5 and TRBJ2-7, with 7 positions matching TRBD1. Germline values: CDR1 MNHEY, CDR2 SVGAGI. With V trimmed by 5 bases and J by 12 bases, 10 bases remained unmatched. The CDR3 has 12 amino acids. The CDR3 here is CASSPGTERRYF. Written as DNA, the CDR3 is TGTGCCAGCAGTCCCGGGACAGAACGACGGTACTTC.

The rearrangement joins TRBV29-1 to TRBJ1-1; D gene ambiguous. The V gene lost 1 base and the J gene lost 1 base, with 7 bases spanning the gap. Germline lookup yields CDR1 SQVTM and CDR2 ANQGSEA. The CDR3 is 13 amino acids. CDR3 sequence (DNA): TGCAGCGTTGAAGGGGGAAAGAACACTGAAGCTTTCTTT. Residues: CSVEGGKNTEAFF.

This clone was detected a few times. The chain couples TRBV14 to TRBJ2-5, with no clear D. CDR3 size: 17 residues. The V end was cut by 2 bases, the J end by 4 bases, with 20 bases between. The germline V gene encodes CDR1 SGHDN and CDR2 FVKESK. The CDR3 protein is CASSQSVGSIPRETQYF. Here the CDR3 DNA reads TGTGCCAGCAGCCAATCTGTCGGCTCCATACCCCGAGAGACCCAGTACTTC. The complete variable domain, with remaining parts taken from reference TRBV14 and TRBJ2-5, reads EAGVTQFPSHSVIEKGQTVTLRCDPISGHDNLYWYRRVMGKEIKFLLHFVKESKQDESGMPNNRFLAERTGGTYSTLKVQPAELEDSGVYFCASSQSVGSIPRETQYFGPGTRLLVL.

A few counts support this clone. V and J are TRBV4-2 and TRBJ2-2; 8 bases line up with TRBD2. Germline CDR1 is LGHNA and CDR2 is YNFKEQ. The CDR3 runs 19 residues. Germline trimming cut 1 base from V and 6 bases from J; bases unmatched to any gene: 16. Written as DNA, the CDR3 is TGTGCCAGCAGCCAAGGGGGGGCAGCCGGGACTAGAAAGGCCGGGGAGCTGTTTTTT. As protein: CASSQGGAAGTRKAGELFF.

The CDR3 DNA follows: TGTGCCAGCACCCGGGACAGGGACACTGAAGCTTTCTTT. Encoded protein: CASTRDRDTEAFF. This chain links TRBV4-2 with TRBJ1-1, with 9 bases that match TRBD1. This CDR3 is 13 amino acids long. The J segment lost 3 bases and the V segment lost 7 bases, leaving 3 bases of the junction unmatched. Germline assignment: CDR1 LGHNA and CDR2 YNFKEQ.

This clone was observed a few times. The rearrangement uses TRBV7-3 and TRBJ2-5; D possibly corresponds to TRBD2 (6 bases). From germline, CDR1 is SGHTA and CDR2 FQGTGA. V lost 5 bases, J lost 5 bases, and 12 bases lay in between. This CDR3 has 13 amino acids. The CDR3 loop is CASSRARGETQYF. The CDR3 DNA is TGTGCCAGCAGCCGTGCCCGGGGGGAGACCCAGTACTTC.

The V and J genes are TRBV7-2 and TRBJ2-7, with TRBD1 identical over 10 bases. The CDR3 totals 19 residues. V gave up 2 bases and J gave up 3 bases; unmatched junction bases: 16. Germline V lookup: CDR1 SGHTA, CDR2 FQGNSA. The CDR3 protein is CASSLSLGTEGQGIYEQYF. As DNA, the CDR3 is TGTGCCAGCAGCTTAAGTCTAGGGACCGAGGGACAGGGGATCTACGAGCAGTACTTC.

The gene calls are TRBV10-3 and TRBJ2-3; TRBD2 aligns across 10 bases. The CDR3 length is 16 residues. Trimming removed 5 bases from V and 2 bases from J; junction bases left unmatched: 7. Germline V lookup: CDR1 ENHRY, CDR2 SYGVKD. The CDR3 protein is CAISNSGRRNTDTQYF. DNA of the CDR3: TGTGCCATCAGTAATAGCGGGAGGCGAAACACAGATACGCAGTATTTT.

The rearrangement uses TRBV7-2 and TRBJ2-4; no definite D call. CDR1 is SGHTA and CDR2 is FQGNSA in the germline V gene. The ends were cut back, 1 base at V and 2 bases at J, with 9 bases in the middle. The CDR3 runs to 15 residues. CDR3 region: CASSLVWGTKNIQYF. The DNA for the CDR3 is TGTGCCAGCAGCTTAGTTTGGGGTACCAAAAACATTCAGTACTTC.

The rearrangement links TRBV9 to TRBJ1-6; D is unclear. The CDR3 spans 13 residues. The germline gives CDR1 SGDLS, CDR2 YYNGEE. Trimming removed 0 bases at V and 6 bases at J, with 4 bases between. The CDR3 spells CASSVESNSPLHF. CDR3 nucleotide sequence: TGTGCCAGCAGCGTAGAAAGTAATTCACCCCTCCACTTT.

In this sample, this clone turned up a few times. At the DNA level, this CDR3 is encoded by other sequences in the same sample as well. This sequence joins TRBV6-5 and TRBJ1-1; D is unresolved. V lost 0 bases and J 2 bases, leaving 4 bases between the germline ends. Per germline, CDR1 MNHEY and CDR2 SVGAGI. This CDR3 is 13 amino acids long. The CDR3 sequence is CASSYSVNTEAFF. The DNA for the CDR3 is TGTGCCAGCAGTTACTCAGTAAACACTGAAGCTTTCTTT.